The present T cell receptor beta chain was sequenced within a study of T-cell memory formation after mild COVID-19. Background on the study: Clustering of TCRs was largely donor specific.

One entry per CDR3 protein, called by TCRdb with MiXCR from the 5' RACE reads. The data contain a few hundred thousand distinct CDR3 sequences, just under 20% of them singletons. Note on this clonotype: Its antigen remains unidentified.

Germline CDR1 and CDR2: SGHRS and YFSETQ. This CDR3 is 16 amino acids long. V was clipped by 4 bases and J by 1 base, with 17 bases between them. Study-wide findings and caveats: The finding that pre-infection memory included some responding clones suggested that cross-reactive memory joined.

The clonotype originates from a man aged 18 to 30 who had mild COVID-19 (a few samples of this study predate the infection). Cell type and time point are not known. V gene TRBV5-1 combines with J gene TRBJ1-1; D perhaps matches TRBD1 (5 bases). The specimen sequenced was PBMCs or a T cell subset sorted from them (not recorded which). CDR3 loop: CASSLNLGQQNTEAFF. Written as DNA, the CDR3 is TGCGCCAGCAGCCTAAATCTGGGGCAGCAGAACACTGAAGCTTTCTTT. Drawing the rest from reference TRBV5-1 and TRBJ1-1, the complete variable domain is KAGVTQTPRYLIKTRGQQVTLSCSPISGHRSVSWYQQTPGQGLQFLFEYFSETQRNKGNFPGRFSGRQFSNSRSEMNVSTLELGDSALYLCASSLNLGQQNTEAFFGQGTRLTVV.